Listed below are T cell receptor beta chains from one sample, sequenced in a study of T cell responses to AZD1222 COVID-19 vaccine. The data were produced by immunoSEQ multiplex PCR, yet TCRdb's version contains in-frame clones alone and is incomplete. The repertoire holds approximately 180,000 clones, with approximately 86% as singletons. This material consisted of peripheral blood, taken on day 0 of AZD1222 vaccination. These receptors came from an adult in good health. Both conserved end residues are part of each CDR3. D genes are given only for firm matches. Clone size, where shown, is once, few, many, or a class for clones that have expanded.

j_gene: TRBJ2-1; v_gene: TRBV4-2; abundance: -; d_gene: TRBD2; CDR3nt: TGTGCCAGCAGCTTAGCGGGACTAGATCTGAATGAGCAGTTCTTC; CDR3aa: CASSLAGLDLNEQFF
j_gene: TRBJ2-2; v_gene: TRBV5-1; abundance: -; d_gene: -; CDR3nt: TGCGCCAGCAGCTTGGCCGCGGCGGGGACCGGGGAGCTGTTTTTT; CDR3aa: CASSLAAAGTGELFF
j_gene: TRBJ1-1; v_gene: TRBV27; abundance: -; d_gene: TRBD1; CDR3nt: TGTGCCAGCAGTTGGGCGACAGGGGGGGGAACTGAAGCTTTCTTT; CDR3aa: CASSWATGGGTEAFF
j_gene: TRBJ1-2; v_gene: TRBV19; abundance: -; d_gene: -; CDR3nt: TGTGCCAGTAGTAACCCAGGGCTCAACTATGGCTACACCTTC; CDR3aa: CASSNPGLNYGYTF
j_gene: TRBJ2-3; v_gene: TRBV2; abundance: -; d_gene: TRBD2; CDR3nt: TGTGCCAGCACGACTAGCGGGAGAAATTTCGATACGCAGTATTTT; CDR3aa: CASTTSGRNFDTQYF
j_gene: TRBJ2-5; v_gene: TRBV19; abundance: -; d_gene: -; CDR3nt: TGTGCCAGTAGTATCCGCCAGGGGAAAGAGACCCAGTACTTC; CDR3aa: CASSIRQGKETQYF
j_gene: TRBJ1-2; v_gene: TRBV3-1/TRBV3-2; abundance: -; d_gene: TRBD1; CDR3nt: TGTGCCAGCAGCCTGCGGGGACAGGGCTGGAGGTATGGCTACACCTTC; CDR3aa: CASSLRGQGWRYGYTF
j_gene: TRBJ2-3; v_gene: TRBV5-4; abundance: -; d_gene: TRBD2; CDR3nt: TGTGCCAGCAGTATCTACGGGACTAGCGGGAAAAATACGCAGTATTTT; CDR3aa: CASSIYGTSGKNTQYF
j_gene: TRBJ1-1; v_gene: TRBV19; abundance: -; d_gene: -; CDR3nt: TGTGCCAGTAGTATAGATGGGGACGGGAACACTGAAGCTTTCTTT; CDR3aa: CASSIDGDGNTEAFF
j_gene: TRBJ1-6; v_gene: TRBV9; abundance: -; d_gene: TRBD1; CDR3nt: TGTGCCAGCAGCGTGGGGACAGGTACTGGTTCGCCCCTCCACTTT; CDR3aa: CASSVGTGTGSPLHF
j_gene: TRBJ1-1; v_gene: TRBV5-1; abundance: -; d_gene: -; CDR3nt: TGCGCCAGCAGCTTGGGGGGTGCGGTCTCAGCAACTGAAGCTTTCTTT; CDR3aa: CASSLGGAVSATEAFF
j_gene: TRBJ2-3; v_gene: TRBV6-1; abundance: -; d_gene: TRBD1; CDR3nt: TGTGCCAGCAGTGAATGGGACAGGGGCCTTGGAACGCAGTATTTT; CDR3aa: CASSEWDRGLGTQYF
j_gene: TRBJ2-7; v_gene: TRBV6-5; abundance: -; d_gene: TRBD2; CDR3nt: TGTGCCAGCAGTTACGTCCCTAGCGGGCGTACCTACGAGCAGTACTTC; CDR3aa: CASSYVPSGRTYEQYF
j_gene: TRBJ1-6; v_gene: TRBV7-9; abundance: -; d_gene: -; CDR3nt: TGTGCCAGCAGCTTATCACAGTCGAATTCACCCCTCCACTTT; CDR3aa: CASSLSQSNSPLHF
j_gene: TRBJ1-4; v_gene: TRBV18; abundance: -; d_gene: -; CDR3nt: TGTGCCAGCTCACCTCCCGGCAGGGCTAATGAAAAACTGTTTTTT; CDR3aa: CASSPPGRANEKLFF
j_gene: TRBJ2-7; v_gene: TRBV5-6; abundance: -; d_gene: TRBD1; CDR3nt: TGTGCCAGCAGCCCCTCAGGGGGCGGCCCCCTTAACGAGCAGTACTTC; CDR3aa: CASSPSGGGPLNEQYF
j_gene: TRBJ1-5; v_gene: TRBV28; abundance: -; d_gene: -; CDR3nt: TGTGCCAGCAAGGAAGGAGGCCTCAATCAGCCCCAGCATTTT; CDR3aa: CASKEGGLNQPQHF
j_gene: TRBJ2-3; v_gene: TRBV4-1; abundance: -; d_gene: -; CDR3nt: TGCGCCAGCAGCCAGAAAGGGACTTTCCAGGGCCCAGATACGCAGTATTTT; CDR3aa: CASSQKGTFQGPDTQYF
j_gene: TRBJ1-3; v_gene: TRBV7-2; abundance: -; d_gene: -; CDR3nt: TGTGCCAGCAGCTTAGACGCGACAGAGCTCAACACCATATATTTT; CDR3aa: CASSLDATELNTIYF
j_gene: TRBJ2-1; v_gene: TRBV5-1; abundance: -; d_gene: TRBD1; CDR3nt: TGCGCCAGCAGCTCGACAGGGCGTAATGAGCAGTTCTTC; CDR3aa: CASSSTGRNEQFF
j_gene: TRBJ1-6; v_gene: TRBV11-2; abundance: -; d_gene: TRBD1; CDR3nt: TGTGCCAGCAGCTTAGAAAGTGGGACAGGGAATTCACCCCTCCACTTT; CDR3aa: CASSLESGTGNSPLHF
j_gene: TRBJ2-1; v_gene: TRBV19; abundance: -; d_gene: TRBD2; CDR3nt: TGTGCCAGTAGTATAGCGGGAGGGCCCTACAATGAGCAGTTCTTC; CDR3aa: CASSIAGGPYNEQFF
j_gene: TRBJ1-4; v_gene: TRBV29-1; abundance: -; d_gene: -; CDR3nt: TGCAGCGTTGGGGATATCGTCAACTACGAAAAACTGTTTTTT; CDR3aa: CSVGDIVNYEKLFF
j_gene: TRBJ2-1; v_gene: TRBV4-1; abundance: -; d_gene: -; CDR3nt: TGCGCCAGCAGCCAAGATGGGGGCTCTAGGAATGAGCAGTTCTTC; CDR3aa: CASSQDGGSRNEQFF
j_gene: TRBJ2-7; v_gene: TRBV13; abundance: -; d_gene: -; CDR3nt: TGTGCCAGCAGCTTAGGACAGGATATCGAGCAGTACTTC; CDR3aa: CASSLGQDIEQYF
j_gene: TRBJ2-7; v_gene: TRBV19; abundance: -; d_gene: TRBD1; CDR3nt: TGTGCCAGTAGTATGACAGGGGGCTACTACGAGCAGTACTTC; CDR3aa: CASSMTGGYYEQYF
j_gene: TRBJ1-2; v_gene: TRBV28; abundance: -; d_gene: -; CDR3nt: TGTGCCAGCAGTAGCCGAAGGGGCAGGGCCTATGGCTACACCTTC; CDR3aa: CASSSRRGRAYGYTF
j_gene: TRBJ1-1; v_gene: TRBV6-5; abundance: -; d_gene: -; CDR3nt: TGTGCCAGCAGTTGGGGTATGACAGGAAACACTGAAGCTTTCTTT; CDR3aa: CASSWGMTGNTEAFF
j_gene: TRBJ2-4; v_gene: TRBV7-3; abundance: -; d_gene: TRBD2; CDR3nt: TGTGCCAGCAGCTCGCACGCGGGAGTTGGCAAAAACATTCAGTACTTC; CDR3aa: CASSSHAGVGKNIQYF
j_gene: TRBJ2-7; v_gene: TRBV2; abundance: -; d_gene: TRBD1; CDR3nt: TGTGCCAGCAGACTGGGACAGAACTCCTACGAGCAGTACTTC; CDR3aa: CASRLGQNSYEQYF
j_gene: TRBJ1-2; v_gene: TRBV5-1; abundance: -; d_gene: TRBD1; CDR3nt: TGCGCCAGCACGGAACTCGGGACAGCCAGGGGTAGCTACACCTTC; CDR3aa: CASTELGTARGSYTF
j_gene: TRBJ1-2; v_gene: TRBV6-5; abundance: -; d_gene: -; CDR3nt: TGTGCCACCGAACCTGTTAACTATGGCTACACCTTC; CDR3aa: CATEPVNYGYTF
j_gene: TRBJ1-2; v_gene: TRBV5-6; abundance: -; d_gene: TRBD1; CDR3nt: TGTGCCAGCAGCTTGGAACAGGGGGATGGCTACACCTTC; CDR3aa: CASSLEQGDGYTF
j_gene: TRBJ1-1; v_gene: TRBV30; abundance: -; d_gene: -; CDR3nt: TGTGCCTGGAGTTCCCGGGGCAGACCGACCTCCGTGACTGAAGCTTTCTTT; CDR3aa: CAWSSRGRPTSVTEAFF
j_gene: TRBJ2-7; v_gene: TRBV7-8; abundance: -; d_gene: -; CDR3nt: TGTGCCAGCAGCTTTTATTACTTC; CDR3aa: CASSFYYF
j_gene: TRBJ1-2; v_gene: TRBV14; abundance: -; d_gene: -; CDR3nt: TGTGCCAGCAGCCATAGCAGGGGCAATGGCTACACCTTC; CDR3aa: CASSHSRGNGYTF
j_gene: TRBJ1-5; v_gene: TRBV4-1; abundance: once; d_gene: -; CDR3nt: TGCGCCAGCAGCCAAGAATCAGGGTATCAGCCCCAGCATTTT; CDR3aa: CASSQESGYQPQHF
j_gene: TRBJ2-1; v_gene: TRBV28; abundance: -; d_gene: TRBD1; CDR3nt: TGTGCCAGCAGTGAACCCGGGACAGGGGGTATCGGTGAGCAGTTCTTC; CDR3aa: CASSEPGTGGIGEQFF
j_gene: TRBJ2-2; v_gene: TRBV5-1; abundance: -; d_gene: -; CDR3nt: TGCGCCAGCAGCTATAGACTCACCCCCGGGGAGCTGTTTTTT; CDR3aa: CASSYRLTPGELFF